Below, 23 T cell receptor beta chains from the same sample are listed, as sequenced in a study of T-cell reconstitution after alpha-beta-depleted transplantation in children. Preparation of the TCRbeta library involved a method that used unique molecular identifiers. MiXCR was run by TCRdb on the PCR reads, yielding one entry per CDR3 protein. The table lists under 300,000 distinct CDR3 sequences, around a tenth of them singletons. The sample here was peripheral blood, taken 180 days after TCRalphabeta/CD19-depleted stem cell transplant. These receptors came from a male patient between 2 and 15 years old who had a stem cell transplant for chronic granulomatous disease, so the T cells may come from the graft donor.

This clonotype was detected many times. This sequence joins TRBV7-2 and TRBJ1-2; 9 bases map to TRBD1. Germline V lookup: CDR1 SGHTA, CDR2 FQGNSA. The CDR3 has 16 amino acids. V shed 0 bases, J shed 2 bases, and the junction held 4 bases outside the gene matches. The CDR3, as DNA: TGTGCCAGCAGCTTAGCCTCCGGGACAGGGAACTATGGCTACACCTTC. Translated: CASSLASGTGNYGYTF.

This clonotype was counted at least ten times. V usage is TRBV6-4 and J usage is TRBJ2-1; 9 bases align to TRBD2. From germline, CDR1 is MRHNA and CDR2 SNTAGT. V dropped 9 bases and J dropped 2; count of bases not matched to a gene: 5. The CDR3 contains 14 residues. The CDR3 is CARGAGGAYNEQFF. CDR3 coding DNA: TGTGCCAGGGGAGCGGGAGGCGCCTACAATGAGCAGTTCTTC.

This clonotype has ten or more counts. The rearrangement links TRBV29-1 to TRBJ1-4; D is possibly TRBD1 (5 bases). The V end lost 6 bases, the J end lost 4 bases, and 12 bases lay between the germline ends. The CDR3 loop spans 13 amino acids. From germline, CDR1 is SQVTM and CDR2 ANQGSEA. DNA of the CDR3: TGCAGCGTCGCGACAGAATATAATGAAAAACTGTTTTTT. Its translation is CSVATEYNEKLFF. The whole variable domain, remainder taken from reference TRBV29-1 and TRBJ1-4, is SAVISQKPSRDICQRGTSLTIQCQVDSQVTMMFWYRQQPGQSLTLIATANQGSEATYESGFVIDKFPISRPNLTFSTLTVSNMSPEDSSIYLCSVATEYNEKLFFGSGTQLSVL.

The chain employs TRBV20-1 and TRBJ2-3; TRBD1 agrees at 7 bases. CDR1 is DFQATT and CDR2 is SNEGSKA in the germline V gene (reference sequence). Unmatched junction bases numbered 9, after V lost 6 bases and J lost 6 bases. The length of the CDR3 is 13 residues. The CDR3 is CSAQSTGTDTQYF. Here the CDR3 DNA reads TGCAGTGCCCAGTCGACAGGGACCGATACGCAGTATTTT.

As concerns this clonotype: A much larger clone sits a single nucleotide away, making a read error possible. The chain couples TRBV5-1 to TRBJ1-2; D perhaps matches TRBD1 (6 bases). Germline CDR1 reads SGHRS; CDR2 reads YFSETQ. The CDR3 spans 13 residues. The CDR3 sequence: CARSLGAHYGYTF. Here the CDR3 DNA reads TGCGCCCGCAGCTTGGGGGCCCACTATGGCTACACCTTC. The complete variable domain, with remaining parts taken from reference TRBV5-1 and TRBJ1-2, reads KAGVTQTPRYLIKTRGQQVTLSCSPISGHRSVSWYQQTPGQGLQFLFEYFSETQRNKGNFPGRFSGRQFSNSRSEMNVSTLELGDSALYLCARSLGAHYGYTFGSGTRLTVV.

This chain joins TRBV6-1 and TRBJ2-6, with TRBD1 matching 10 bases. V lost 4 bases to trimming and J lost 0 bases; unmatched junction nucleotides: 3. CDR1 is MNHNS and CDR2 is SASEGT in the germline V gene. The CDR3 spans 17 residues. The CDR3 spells CASSGWTGGSGANVLTF. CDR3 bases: TGTGCCAGCAGTGGGTGGACAGGGGGCTCTGGGGCCAACGTCCTGACTTTC.

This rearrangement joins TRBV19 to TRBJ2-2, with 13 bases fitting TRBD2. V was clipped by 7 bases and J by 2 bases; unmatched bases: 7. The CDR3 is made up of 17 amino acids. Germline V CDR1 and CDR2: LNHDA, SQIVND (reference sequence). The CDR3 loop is CASNPLAGGLNTGELFF. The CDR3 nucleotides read TGTGCCAGTAACCCACTAGCGGGAGGGCTAAACACCGGGGAGCTGTTTTTT.

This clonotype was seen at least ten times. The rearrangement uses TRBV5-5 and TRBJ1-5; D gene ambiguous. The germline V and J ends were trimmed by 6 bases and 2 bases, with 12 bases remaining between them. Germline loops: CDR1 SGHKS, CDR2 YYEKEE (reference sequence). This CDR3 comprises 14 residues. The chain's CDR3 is CASTHGPGNQPQHF. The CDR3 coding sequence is TGTGCCAGCACCCACGGCCCGGGCAATCAGCCCCAGCATTTT.

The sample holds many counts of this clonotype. The CDR3 protein is CSARGVGLSSNQPQHF. CDR3 coding DNA: TGCAGTGCTAGAGGTGTAGGACTTTCTAGCAATCAGCCCCAGCATTTT. The chain couples TRBV20-1 to TRBJ1-5; D not resolved. The CDR3 spans 16 residues. The ends were cut back, 1 base at V and 0 bases at J, with 13 bases in the middle. Germline CDR1 is DFQATT and CDR2 is SNEGSKA (reference sequence).

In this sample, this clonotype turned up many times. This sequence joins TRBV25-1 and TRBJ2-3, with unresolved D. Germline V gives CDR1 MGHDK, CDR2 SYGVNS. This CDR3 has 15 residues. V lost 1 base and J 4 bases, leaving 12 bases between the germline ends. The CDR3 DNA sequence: TGTGCCAGCAGTGAATCCTTACAGCCATCAGATACGCAGTATTTT. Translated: CASSESLQPSDTQYF. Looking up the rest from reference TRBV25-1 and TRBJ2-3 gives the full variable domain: EADIYQTPRYLVIGTGKKITLECSQTMGHDKMYWYQQDPGMELHLIHYSYGVNSTEKGDLSSESTVSRIRTEHFPLTLESARPSHTSQYLCASSESLQPSDTQYFGPGTRLTVL.

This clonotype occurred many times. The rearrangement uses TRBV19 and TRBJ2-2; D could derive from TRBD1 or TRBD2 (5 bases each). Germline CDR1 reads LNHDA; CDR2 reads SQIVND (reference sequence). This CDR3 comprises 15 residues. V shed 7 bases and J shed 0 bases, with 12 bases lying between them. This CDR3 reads CASTMGRANTGELFF. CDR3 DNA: TGTGCCAGTACCATGGGGCGGGCGAACACCGGGGAGCTGTTTTTT.

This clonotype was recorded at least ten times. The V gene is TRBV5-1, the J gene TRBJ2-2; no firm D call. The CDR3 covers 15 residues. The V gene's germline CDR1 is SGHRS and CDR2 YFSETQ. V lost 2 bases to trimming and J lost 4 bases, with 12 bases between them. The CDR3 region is CASSLLVSSTGELFF. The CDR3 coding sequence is TGCGCCAGCAGCTTACTCGTCAGTAGCACCGGGGAGCTGTTTTTT.

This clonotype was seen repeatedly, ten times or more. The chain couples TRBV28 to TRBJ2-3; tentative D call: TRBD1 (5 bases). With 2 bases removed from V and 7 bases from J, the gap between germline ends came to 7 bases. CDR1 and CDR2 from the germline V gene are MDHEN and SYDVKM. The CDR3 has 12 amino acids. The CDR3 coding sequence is TGTGCCAGCAGTTTAAGGGGAAATACGCAGTATTTT. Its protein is CASSLRGNTQYF.

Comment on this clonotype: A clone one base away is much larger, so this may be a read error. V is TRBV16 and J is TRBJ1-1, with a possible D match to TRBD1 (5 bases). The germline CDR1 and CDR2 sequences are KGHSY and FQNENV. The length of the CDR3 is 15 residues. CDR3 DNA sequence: TGTGCCAGCAGCCAATCCTACAGGAAGAACACTGAAGGTTTCTTT. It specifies CASSQSYRKNTEGFF. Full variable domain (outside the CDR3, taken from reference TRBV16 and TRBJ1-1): GEEVAQTPKHLVRGEGQKAKLYCAPIKGHSYVFWYQQVLKNEFKFLISFQNENVFDETGMPKERFSAKCLPNSPCSLEIQATKLEDSAVYFCASSQSYRKNTEGFFGQGTRLTVV.

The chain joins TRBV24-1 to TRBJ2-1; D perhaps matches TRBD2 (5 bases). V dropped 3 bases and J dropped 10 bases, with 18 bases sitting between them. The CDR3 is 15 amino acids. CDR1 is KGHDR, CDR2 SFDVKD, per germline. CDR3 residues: CATSDPSTTRGEQFF. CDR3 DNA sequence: TGTGCCACCAGTGATCCCTCCACCACGCGAGGGGAGCAGTTCTTC.

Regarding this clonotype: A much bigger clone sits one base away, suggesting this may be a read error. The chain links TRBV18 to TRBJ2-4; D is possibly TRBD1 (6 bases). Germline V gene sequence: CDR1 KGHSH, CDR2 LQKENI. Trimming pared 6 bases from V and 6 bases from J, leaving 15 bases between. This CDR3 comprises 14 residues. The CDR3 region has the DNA TGTGCCAGCTCCCCAGCTGGGGGCGCAAACATTCAGTACTTC. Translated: CASSPAGGANIQYF.

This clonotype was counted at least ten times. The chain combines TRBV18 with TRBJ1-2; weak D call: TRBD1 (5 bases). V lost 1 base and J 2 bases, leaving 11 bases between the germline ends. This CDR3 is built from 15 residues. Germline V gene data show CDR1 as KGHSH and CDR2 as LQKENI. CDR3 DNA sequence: TGTGCCAGCTCACCACTTGGACAAACCAACTATGGCTACACCTTC. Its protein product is CASSPLGQTNYGYTF.

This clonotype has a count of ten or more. CDR3 DNA: TGTGCCAGCAGTTATTTTCTCTCTGGGGCCAACGTCCTGACTTTC. This encodes CASSYFLSGANVLTF. The chain links TRBV12-3 or TRBV12-4 to TRBJ2-6, with D unclear. There are 15 residues in the CDR3. The germline V and J ends were trimmed by 4 bases and 0 bases, with 7 bases remaining between them.

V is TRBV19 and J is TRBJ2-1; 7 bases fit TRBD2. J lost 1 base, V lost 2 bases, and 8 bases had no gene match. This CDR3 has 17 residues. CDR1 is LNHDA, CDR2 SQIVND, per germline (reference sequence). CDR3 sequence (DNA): TGTGCCAGTAGTATATATGCCGGCGGGAGTTCCTACAATGAGCAGTTCTTC. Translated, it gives CASSIYAGGSSYNEQFF.

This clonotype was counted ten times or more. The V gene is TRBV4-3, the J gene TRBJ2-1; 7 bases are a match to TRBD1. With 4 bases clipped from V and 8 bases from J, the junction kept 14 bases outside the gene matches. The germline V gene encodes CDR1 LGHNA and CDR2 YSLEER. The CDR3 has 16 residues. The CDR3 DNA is TGCGCCAGCAGCCGGGGGTCTGCCAGGGGGATGGATGAGCAGTTCTTC. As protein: CASSRGSARGMDEQFF.

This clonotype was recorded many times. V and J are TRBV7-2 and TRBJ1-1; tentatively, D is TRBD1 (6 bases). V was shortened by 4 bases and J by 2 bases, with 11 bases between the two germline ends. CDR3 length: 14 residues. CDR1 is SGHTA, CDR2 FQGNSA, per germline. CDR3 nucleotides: TGTGCCAGCAGCTACGGGGGGCCAAACACTGAAGCTTTCTTT. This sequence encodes CASSYGGPNTEAFF. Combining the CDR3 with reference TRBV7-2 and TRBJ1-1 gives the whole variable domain GAGVSQSPSNKVTEKGKDVELRCDPISGHTALYWYRQSLGQGLEFLIYFQGNSAPDKSGLPSDRFSAERTGGSVSTLTIQRTQQEDSAVYLCASSYGGPNTEAFFGQGTRLTVV.

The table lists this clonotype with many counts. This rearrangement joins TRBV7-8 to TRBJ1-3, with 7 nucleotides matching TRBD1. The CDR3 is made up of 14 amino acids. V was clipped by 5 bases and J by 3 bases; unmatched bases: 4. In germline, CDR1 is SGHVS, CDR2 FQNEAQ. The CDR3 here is CASSPQGFGNTIYF. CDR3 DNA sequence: TGTGCCAGCAGCCCACAGGGGTTTGGAAACACCATATATTTT.

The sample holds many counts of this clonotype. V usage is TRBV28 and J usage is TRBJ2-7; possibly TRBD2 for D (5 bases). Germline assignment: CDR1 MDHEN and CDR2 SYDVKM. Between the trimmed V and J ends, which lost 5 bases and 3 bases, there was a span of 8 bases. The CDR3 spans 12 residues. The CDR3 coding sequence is TGTGCCAGCAGTCCCGGACTCTACGAGCAGTACTTC. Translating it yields CASSPGLYEQYF.